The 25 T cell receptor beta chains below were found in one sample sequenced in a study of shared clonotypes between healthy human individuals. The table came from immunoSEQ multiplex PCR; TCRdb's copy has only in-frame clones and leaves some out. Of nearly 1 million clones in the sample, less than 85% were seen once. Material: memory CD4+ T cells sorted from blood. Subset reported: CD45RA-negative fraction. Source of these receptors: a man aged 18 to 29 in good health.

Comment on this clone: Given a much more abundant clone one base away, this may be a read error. The CDR3 sequence: CASSSFGTGETQYF. The DNA of the CDR3 is TGTGCCAGCAGCTCTTTCGGGACAGGAGAGACCCAGTACTTC. The V and J genes are TRBV5-6 and TRBJ2-5; 8 bases match TRBD1. Germline CDR1 is SGHDT and CDR2 is YYEEEE. The CDR3 is 14 residues long. The ends lost 3 bases at V and 4 bases at J; junction bases unmatched: 5.

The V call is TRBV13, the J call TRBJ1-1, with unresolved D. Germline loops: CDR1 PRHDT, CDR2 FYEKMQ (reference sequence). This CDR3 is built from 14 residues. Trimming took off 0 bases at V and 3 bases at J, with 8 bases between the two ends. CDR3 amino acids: CASSLGGGHTEAFF. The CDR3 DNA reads TGTGCCAGCAGCTTAGGTGGCGGCCACACTGAAGCTTTCTTT.

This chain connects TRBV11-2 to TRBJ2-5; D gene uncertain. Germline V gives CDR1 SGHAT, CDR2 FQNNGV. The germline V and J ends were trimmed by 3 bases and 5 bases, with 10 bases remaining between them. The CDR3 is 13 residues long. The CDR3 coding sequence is TGTGCCAGCAGCTTGGGTTCCCGGGAGACCCAGTACTTC. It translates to CASSLGSRETQYF.

The CDR3 coding sequence is TGTGCCAGCAGCCGAAATACCGGACAGACGAACACTGAAGCTTTCTTT. It translates to CASSRNTGQTNTEAFF. The chain joins TRBV11-1 to TRBJ1-1, with D perhaps matching TRBD1 (6 bases). The CDR3 has 16 amino acids. Trimming shortened V by 5 bases and J by 1 base, and 17 bases separated the two germline ends. CDR1 and CDR2 from the germline V gene are SGHAT and FQDESV (reference sequence).

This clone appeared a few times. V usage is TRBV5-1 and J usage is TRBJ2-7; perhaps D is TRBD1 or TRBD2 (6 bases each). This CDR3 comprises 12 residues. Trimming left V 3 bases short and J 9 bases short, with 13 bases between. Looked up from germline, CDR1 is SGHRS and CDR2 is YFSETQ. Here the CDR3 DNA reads TGCGCCAGCAGCTCGGGGGCGAAGGGGCAGTACTTC. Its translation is CASSSGAKGQYF.

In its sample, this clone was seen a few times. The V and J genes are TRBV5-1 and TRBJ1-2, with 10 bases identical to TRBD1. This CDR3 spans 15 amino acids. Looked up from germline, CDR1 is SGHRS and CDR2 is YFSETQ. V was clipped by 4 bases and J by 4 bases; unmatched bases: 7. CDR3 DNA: TGCGCCAGCAGCGAGATGACAGGGGGCGGCTATGGCTACACCTTC. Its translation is CASSEMTGGGYGYTF.

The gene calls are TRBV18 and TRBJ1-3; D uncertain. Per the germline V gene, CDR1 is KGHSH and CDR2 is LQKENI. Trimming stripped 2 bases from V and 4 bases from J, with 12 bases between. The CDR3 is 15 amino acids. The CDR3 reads CASSPVTLQGNTIYF. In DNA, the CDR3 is TGTGCCAGCTCACCAGTGACTCTCCAGGGAAACACCATATATTTT.

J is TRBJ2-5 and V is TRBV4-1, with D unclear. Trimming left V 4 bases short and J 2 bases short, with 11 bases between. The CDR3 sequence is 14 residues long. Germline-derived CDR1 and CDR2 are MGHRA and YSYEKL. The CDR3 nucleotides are TGCGCCAGCAGCCCGCCCAGCGTTCAAGAGACCCAGTACTTC. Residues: CASSPPSVQETQYF.

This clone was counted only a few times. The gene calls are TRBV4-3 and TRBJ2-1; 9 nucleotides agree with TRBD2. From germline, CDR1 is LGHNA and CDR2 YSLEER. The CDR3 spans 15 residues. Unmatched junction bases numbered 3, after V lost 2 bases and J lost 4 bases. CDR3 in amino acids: CASSQTSGSYNEQFF. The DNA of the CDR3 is TGCGCCAGCAGCCAAACTAGCGGGTCATACAATGAGCAGTTCTTC.

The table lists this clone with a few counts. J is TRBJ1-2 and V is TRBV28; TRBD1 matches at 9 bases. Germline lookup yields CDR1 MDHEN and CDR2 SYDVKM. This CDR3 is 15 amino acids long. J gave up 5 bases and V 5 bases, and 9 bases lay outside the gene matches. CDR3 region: CASSPPGTGLYGYTF. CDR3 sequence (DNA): TGTGCCAGCAGTCCCCCAGGGACAGGGCTTTATGGCTACACCTTC.

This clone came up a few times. CDR3: CASSLRGPGSYEQYF. CDR3 DNA: TGTGCCAGCAGCTTAAGGGGGCCAGGGAGCTACGAGCAGTACTTC. The chain employs TRBV13 and TRBJ2-7; 7 bases are shared with TRBD1. Germline V gene data show CDR1 as PRHDT and CDR2 as FYEKMQ (reference sequence). The CDR3 is made up of 15 amino acids. With V trimmed by 2 bases and J by 3 bases, 7 bases remained unmatched.

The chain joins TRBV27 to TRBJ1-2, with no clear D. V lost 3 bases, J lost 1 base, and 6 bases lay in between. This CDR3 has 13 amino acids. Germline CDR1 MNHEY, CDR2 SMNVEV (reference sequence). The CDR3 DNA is TGTGCCAGCAGTTTCAGGAGTAACTATGGCTACACCTTC. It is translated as CASSFRSNYGYTF.

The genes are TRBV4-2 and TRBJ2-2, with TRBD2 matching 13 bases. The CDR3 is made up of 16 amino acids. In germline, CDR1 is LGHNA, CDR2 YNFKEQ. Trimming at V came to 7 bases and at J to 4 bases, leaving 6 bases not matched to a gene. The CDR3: CASKLAGGPGTGELFF. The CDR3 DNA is TGTGCCAGCAAACTAGCGGGAGGGCCGGGCACCGGGGAGCTGTTTTTT.

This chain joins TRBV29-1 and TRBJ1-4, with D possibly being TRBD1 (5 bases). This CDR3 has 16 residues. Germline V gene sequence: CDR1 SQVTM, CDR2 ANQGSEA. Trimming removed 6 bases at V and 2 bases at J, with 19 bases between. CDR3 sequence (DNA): TGCAGCGTCCTAGAGGGAGGGGTGGGGACTAATGAAAAACTGTTTTTT. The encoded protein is CSVLEGGVGTNEKLFF.

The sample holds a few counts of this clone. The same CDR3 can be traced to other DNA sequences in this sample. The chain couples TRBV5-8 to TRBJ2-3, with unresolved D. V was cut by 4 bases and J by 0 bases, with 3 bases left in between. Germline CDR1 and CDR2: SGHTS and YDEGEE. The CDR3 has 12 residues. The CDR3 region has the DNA TGTGCCAGCAGCCCTAGCACAGATACGCAGTATTTT. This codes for CASSPSTDTQYF.

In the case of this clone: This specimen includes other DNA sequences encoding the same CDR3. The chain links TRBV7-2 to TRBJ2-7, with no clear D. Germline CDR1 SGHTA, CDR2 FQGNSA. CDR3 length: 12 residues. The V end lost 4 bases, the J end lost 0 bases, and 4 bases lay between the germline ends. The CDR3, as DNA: TGTGCCAGCAGCTCTACCTCCTACGAGCAGTACTTC. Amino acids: CASSSTSYEQYF. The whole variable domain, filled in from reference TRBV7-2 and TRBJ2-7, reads GAGVSQSPSNKVTEKGKDVELRCDPISGHTALYWYRQSLGQGLEFLIYFQGNSAPDKSGLPSDRFSAERTGGSVSTLTIQRTQQEDSAVYLCASSSTSYEQYFGPGTRLTVT.

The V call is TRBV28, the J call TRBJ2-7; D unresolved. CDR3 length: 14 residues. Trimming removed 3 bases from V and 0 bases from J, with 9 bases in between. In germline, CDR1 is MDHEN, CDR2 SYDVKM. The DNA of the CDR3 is TGTGCCAGCAGTTTTTCCGGGCCCTCCTACGAGCAGTACTTC. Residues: CASSFSGPSYEQYF.

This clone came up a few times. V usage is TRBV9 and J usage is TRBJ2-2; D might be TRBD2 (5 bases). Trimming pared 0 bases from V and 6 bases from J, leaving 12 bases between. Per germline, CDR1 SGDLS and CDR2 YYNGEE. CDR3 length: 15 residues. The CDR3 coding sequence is TGTGCCAGCAGCGTAGGACGGGAAAACGCCGGGGAGCTGTTTTTT. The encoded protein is CASSVGRENAGELFF.

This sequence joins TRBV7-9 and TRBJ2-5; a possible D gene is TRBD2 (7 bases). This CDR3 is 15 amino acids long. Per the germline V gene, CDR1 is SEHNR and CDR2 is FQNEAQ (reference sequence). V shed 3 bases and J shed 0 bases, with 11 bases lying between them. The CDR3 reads CASSFEGGYQETQYF. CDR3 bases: TGTGCCAGCAGCTTTGAGGGGGGGTACCAAGAGACCCAGTACTTC.

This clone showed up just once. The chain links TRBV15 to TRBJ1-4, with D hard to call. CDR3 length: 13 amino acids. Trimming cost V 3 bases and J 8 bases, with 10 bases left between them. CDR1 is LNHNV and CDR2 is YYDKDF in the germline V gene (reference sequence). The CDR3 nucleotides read TGTGCCACCAGCAGGGGGTCCAGCGAAAAACTGTTTTTT. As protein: CATSRGSSEKLFF.

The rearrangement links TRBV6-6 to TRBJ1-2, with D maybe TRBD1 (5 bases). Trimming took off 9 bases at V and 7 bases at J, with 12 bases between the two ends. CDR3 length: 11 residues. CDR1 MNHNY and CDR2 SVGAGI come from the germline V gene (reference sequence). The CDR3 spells CASYGHLGYTF. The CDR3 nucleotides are TGTGCCAGTTATGGACATCTTGGCTACACCTTC.

The CDR3 reads CASSIGQGYASGEQFF. DNA of the CDR3: TGTGCCAGTAGTATTGGACAGGGATATGCATCGGGTGAGCAGTTCTTC. V is TRBV19 and J is TRBJ2-1; 8 positions agree with TRBD1. The length of the CDR3 is 16 residues. Trimming removed 3 bases from V and 9 bases from J; junction bases left unmatched: 13. CDR1 and CDR2 from the germline V gene are LNHDA and SQIVND (reference sequence).

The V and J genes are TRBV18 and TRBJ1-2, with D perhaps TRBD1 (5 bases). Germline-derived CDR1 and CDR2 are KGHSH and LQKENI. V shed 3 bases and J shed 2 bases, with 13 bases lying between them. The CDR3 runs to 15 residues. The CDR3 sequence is CASSPRGRANYGYTF. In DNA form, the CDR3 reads TGTGCCAGCTCACCGAGGGGCAGGGCCAACTATGGCTACACCTTC.

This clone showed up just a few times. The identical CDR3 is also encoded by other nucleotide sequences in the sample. DNA for the CDR3: TGTGCCTGGAGTTCCGGGGGTCAGCCCCAGCATTTT. This codes for CAWSSGGQPQHF. The chain employs TRBV30 and TRBJ1-5; tentative D call: TRBD1 (5 bases). The germline V gene encodes CDR1 GTSNPN and CDR2 SVGIG (reference sequence). Trimming stripped 2 bases from V and 6 bases from J, with 8 bases between. CDR3 length: 12 residues.

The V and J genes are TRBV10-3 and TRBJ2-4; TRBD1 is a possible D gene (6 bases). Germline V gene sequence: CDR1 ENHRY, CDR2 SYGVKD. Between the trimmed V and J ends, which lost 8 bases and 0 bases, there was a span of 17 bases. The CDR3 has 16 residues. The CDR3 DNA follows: TGTGCCATCTCTATTACAGGGCCCCAAGCCAAAAACATTCAGTACTTC. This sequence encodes CAISITGPQAKNIQYF.